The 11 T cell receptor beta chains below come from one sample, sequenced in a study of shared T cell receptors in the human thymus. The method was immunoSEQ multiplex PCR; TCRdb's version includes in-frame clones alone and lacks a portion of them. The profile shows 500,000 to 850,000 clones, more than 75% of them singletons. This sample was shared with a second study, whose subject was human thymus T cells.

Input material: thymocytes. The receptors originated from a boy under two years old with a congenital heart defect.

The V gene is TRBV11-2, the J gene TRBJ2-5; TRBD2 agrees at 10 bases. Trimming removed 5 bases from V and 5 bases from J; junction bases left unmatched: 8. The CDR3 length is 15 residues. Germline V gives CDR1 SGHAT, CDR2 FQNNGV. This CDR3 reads CASSQSGRAEETQYF. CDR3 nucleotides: TGTGCCAGCAGCCAAAGCGGGAGGGCCGAGGAGACCCAGTACTTC.

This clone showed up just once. The CDR3 nucleotides read TGTGCCAGCATCACGAGCGGAGGTGACACAGATACGCAGTATTTT. It encodes CASITSGGDTDTQYF. The rearrangement uses TRBV28 and TRBJ2-3, with TRBD2 as a possible D gene (5 bases). The germline V and J ends were trimmed by 7 bases and 2 bases, with 16 bases remaining between them. Germline values: CDR1 MDHEN, CDR2 SYDVKM. CDR3 length: 15 amino acids.

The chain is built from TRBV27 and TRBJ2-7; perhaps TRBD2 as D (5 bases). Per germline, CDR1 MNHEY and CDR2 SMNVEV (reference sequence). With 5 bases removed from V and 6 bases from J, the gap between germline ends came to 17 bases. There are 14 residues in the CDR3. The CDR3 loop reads CASSPPGLGREQYF. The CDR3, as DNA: TGTGCCAGCAGTCCACCCGGACTCGGGCGCGAGCAGTACTTC.

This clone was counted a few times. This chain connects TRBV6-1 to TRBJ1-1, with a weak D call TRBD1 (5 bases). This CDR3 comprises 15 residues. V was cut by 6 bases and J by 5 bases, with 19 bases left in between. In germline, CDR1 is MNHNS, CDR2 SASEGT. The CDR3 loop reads CASSLGGALGTEAFF. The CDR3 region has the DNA TGTGCCAGCAGCCTCGGAGGGGCCCTGGGGACTGAAGCTTTCTTT.

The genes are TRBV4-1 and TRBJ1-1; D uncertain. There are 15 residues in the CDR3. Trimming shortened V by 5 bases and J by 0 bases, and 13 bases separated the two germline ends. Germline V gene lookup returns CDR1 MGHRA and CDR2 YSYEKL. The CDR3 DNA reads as TGCGCCAGCAGCGAACCCTGGGCCATGAACACTGAAGCTTTCTTT. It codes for CASSEPWAMNTEAFF.

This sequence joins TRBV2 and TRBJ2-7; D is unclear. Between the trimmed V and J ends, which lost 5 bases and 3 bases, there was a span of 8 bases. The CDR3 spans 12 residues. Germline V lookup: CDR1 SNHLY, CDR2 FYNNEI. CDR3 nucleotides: TGTGCCAGCAGTCGAGACTGCTACGAGCAGTACTTC. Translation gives CASSRDCYEQYF.

CDR3 region: CASSVALAGGPMSGELFF. DNA for the CDR3: TGTGCCAGCAGCGTAGCGCTAGCGGGAGGGCCTATGAGCGGGGAGCTGTTTTTT. The chain has TRBV5-6 and TRBJ2-2; 12 nucleotides align to TRBD2. The J segment lost 7 bases and the V segment lost 4 bases, leaving 14 bases of the junction unmatched. Germline CDR1 is SGHDT and CDR2 is YYEEEE. This CDR3 contains 18 residues. Drawing the rest from reference TRBV5-6 and TRBJ2-2, the complete variable domain is DAGVTQSPTHLIKTRGQQVTLRCSPKSGHDTVSWYQQALGQGPQFIFQYYEEEERQRGNFPDRFSGHQFPNYSSELNVNALLLGDSALYLCASSVALAGGPMSGELFFGEGSRLTVL.

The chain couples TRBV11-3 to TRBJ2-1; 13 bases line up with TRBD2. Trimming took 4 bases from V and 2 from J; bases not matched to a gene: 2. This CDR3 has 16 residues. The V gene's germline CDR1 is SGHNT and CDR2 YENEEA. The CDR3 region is CASSSGLAGAYNEQFF. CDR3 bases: TGTGCCAGCAGCTCCGGACTAGCGGGAGCCTACAATGAGCAGTTCTTC.

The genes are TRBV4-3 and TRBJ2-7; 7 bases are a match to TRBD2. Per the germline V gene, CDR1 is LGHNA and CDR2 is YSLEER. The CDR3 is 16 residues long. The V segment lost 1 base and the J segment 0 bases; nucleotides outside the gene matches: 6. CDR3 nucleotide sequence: TGCGCCAGCAGCCAAGTCCTAGCGGACCGCTCCTACGAGCAGTACTTC. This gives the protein CASSQVLADRSYEQYF.

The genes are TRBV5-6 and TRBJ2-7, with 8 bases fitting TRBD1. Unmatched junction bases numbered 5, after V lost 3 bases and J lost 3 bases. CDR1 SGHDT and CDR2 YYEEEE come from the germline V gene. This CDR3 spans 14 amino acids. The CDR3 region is CASSYWTGSYEQYF. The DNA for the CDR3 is TGTGCCAGCAGCTATTGGACAGGGAGCTACGAGCAGTACTTC.

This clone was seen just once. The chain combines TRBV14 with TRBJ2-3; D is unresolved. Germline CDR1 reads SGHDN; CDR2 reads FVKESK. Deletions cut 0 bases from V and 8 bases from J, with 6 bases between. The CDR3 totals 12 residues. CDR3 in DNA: TGTGCCAGCAGCCAAGATACCGGTACGCAGTATTTT. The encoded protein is CASSQDTGTQYF.